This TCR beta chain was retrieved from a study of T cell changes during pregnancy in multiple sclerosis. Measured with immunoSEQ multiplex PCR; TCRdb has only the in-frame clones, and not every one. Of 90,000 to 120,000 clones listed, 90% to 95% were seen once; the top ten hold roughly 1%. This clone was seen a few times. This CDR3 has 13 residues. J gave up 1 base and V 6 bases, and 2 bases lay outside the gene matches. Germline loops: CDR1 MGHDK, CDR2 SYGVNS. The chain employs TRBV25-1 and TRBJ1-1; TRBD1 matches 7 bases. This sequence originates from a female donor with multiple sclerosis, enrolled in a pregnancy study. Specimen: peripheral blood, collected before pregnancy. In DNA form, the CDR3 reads TGTGCCAGCAGACAGGGGTCGAACACTGAAGCTTTCTTT. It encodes CASRQGSNTEAFF.